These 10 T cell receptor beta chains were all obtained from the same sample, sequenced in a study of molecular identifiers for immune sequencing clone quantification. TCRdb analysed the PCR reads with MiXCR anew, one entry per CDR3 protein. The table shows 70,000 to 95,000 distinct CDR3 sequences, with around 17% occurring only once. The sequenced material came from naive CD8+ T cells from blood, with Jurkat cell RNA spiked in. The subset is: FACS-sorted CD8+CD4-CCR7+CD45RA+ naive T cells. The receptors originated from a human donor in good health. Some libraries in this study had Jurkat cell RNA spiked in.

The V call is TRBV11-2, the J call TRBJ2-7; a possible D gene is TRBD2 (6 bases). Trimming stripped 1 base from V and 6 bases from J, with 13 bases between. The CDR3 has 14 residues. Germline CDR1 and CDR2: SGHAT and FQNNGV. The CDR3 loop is CASSLAFGGVEQYF. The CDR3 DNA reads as TGTGCCAGCAGCTTAGCTTTCGGGGGAGTCGAGCAGTACTTC.

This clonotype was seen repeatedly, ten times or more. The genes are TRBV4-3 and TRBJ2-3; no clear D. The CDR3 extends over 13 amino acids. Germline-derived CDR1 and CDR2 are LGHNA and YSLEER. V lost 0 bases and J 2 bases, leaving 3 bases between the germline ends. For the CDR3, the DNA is TGCGCCAGCAGCCAAGATTACACAGATACGCAGTATTTT. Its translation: CASSQDYTDTQYF.

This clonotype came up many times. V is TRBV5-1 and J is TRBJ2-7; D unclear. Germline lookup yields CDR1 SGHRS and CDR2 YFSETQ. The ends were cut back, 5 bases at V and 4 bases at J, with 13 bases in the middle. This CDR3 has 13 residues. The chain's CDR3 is CASSFGLGYEQYF. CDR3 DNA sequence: TGCGCCAGCAGTTTTGGTCTGGGGTACGAGCAGTACTTC.

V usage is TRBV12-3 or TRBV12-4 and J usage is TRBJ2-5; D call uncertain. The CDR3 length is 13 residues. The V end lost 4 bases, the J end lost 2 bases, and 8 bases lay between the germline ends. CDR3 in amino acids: CASSSDGQETQYF. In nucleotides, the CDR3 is TGTGCCAGCAGTTCCGACGGGCAAGAGACCCAGTACTTC.

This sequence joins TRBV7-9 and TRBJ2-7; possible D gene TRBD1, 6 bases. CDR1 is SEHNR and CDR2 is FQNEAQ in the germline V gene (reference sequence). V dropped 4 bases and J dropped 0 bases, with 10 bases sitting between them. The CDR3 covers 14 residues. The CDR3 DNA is TGTGCCAGCAGCTCTCGGGACAACTCCTACGAGCAGTACTTC. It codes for CASSSRDNSYEQYF.

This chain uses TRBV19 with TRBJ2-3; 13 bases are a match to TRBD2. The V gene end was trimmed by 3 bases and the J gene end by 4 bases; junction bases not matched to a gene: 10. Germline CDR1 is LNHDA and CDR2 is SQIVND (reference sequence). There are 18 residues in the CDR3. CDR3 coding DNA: TGTGCCAGTAGTATGGATGGCACTAGCGGGGGGGCCCCAGATACGCAGTATTTT. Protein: CASSMDGTSGGAPDTQYF.

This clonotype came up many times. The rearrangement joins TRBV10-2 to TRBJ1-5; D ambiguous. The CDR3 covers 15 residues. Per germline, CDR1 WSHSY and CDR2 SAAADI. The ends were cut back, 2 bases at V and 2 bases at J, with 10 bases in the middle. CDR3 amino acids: CASSEVWGGNQPQHF. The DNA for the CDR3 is TGCGCCAGCAGTGAGGTTTGGGGAGGCAATCAGCCCCAGCATTTT.

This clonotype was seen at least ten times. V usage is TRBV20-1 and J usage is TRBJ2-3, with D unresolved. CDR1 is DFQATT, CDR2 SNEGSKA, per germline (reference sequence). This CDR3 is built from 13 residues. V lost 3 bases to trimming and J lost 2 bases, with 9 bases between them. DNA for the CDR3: TGCAGTGCTAGGCGCCCCAACACAGATACGCAGTATTTT. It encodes CSARRPNTDTQYF.

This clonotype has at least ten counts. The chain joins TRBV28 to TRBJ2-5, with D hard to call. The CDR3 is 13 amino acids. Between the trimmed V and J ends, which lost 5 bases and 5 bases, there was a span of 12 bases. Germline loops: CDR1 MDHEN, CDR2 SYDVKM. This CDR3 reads CASSPRYPETQYF. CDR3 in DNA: TGTGCCAGCAGTCCCCGTTATCCTGAGACCCAGTACTTC.

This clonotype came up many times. CDR3 nucleotide sequence: TGTGCCTGCGAACAGCTTACCTACGAGCAGTACTTC. It is translated as CACEQLTYEQYF. The chain combines TRBV30 with TRBJ2-7; the D is unclear. CDR3 length equals 12 residues. Trimming stripped 6 bases from V and 2 bases from J, with 11 bases between. Germline V gene sequence: CDR1 GTSNPN, CDR2 SVGIG (reference sequence).